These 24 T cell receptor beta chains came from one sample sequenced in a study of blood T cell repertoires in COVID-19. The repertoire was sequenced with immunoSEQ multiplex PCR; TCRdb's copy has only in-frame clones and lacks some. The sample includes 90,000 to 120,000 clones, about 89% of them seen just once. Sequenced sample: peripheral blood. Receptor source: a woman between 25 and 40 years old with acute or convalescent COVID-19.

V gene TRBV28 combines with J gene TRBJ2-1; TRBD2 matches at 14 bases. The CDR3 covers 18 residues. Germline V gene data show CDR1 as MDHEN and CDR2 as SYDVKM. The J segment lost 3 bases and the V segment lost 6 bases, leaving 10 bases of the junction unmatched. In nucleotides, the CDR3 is TGTGCCAGCAGGCCGGGACTAGCGGGAGAGTTGTTCTACAATGAGCAGTTCTTC. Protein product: CASRPGLAGELFYNEQFF.

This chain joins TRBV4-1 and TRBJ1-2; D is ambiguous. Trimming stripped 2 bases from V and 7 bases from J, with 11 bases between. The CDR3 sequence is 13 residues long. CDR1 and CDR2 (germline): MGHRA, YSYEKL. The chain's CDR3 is CASSQTPEGGYTF. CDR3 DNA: TGCGCCAGCAGCCAAACTCCGGAGGGTGGCTACACCTTC.

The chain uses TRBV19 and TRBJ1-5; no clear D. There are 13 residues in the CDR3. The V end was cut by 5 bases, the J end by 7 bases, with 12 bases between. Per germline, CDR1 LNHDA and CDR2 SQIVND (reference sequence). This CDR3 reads CASSPGEFQPQHF. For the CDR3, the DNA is TGTGCCAGTAGTCCCGGGGAGTTCCAGCCCCAGCATTTT.

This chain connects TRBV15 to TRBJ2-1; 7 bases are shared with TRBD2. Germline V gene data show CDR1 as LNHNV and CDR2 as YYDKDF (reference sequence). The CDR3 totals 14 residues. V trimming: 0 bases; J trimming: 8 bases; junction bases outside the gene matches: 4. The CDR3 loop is CATSRDAGAYEQFF. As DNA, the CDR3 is TGTGCCACCAGCAGAGATGCGGGAGCCTATGAGCAGTTCTTC. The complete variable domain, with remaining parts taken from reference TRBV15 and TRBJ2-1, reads DAMVIQNPRYQVTQFGKPVTLSCSQTLNHNVMYWYQQKSSQAPKLLFHYYDKDFNNEADTPDNFQSRRPNTSFCFLDIRSPGLGDTAMYLCATSRDAGAYEQFFGPGTRLTVL.

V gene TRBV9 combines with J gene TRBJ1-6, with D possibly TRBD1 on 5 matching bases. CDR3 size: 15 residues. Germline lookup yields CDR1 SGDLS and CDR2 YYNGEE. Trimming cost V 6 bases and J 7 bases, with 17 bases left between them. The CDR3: CASTQGGTPNSPLHF. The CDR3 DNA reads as TGTGCCAGCACCCAAGGAGGGACTCCCAATTCACCCCTCCACTTT.

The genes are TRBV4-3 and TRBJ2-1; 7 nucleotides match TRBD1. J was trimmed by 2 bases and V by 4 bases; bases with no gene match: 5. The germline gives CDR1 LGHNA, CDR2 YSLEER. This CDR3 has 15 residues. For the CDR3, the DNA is TGCGCCAGCAGCCCCCCGGGGACAGCCTACAATGAGCAGTTCTTC. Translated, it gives CASSPPGTAYNEQFF.

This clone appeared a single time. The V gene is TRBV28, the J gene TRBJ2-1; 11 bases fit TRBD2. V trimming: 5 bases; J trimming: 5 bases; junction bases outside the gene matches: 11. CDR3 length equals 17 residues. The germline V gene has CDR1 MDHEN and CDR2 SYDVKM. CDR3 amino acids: CASSPPGTSGRHNEQFF. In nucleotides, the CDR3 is TGTGCCAGCAGTCCTCCGGGGACTAGCGGAAGACACAATGAGCAGTTCTTC.

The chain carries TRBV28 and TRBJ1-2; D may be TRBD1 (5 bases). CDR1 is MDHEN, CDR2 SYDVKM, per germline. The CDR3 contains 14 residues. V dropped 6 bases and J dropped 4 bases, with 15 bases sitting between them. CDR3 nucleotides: TGTGCCAGCAGACCCAGACAGATTTCCTATGGCTACACCTTC. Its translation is CASRPRQISYGYTF.

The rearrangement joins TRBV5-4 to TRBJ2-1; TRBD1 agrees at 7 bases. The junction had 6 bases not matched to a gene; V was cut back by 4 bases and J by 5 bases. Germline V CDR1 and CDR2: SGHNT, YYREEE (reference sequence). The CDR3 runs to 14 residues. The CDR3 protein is CASSAQTGDNEQFF. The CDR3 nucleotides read TGTGCCAGCAGCGCCCAAACAGGGGACAATGAGCAGTTCTTC.

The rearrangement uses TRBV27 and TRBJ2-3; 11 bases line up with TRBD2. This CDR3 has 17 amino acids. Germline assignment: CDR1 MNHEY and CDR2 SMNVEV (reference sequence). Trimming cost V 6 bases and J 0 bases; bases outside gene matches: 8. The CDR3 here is CASRDRGLAASTDTQYF. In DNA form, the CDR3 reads TGTGCCAGCAGGGATAGGGGACTAGCGGCGAGCACAGATACGCAGTATTTT.

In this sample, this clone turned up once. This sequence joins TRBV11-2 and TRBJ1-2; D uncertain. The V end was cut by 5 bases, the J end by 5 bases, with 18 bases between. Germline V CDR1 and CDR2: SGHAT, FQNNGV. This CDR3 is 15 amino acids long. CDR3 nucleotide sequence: TGTGCCAGCAGCCCGGGGTCGGGAAGGCGGTATGGCTACACCTTC. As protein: CASSPGSGRRYGYTF.

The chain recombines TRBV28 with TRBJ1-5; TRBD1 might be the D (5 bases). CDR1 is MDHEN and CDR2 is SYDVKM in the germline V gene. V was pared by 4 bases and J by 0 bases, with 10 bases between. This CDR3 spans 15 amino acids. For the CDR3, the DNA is TGTGCCAGCAGTTCGACTCAGGGTAGCAATCAGCCCCAGCATTTT. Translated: CASSSTQGSNQPQHF.

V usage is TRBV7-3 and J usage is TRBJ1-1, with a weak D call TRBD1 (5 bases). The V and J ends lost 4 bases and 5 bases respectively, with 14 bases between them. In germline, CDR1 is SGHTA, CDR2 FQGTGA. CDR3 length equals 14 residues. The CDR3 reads CASSSQGPGTEAFF. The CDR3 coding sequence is TGTGCCAGCAGCTCCCAGGGCCCCGGGACTGAAGCTTTCTTT.

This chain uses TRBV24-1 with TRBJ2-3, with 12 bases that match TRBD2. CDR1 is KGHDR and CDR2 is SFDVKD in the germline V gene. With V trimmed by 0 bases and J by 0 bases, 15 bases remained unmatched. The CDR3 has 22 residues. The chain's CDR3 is CATSDLVRPSGGALPSTDTQYF. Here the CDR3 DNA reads TGTGCCACCAGTGATTTGGTAAGGCCTAGCGGGGGGGCCCTCCCCAGCACAGATACGCAGTATTTT.

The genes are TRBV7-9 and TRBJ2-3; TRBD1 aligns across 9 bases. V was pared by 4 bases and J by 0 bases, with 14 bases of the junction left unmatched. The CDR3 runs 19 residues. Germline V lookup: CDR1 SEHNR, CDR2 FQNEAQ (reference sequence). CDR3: CASSSTTLRDRASTDTQYF. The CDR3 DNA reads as TGTGCCAGCAGCTCCACAACCCTCCGGGACAGGGCTAGCACAGATACGCAGTATTTT.

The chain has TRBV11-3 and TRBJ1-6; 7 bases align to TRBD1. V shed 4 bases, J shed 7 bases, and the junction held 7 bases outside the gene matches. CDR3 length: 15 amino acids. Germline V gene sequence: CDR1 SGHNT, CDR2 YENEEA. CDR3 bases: TGTGCCAGCAGCTCCCGGGACAGTCCCAATTCACCCCTCCACTTT. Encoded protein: CASSSRDSPNSPLHF. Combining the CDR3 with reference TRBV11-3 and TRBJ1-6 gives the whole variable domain EAGVVQSPRYKIIEKKQPVAFWCNPISGHNTLYWYLQNLGQGPELLIRYENEEAVDDSQLPKDRFSAERLKGVDSTLKIQPAELGDSAVYLCASSSRDSPNSPLHFGNGTRLTVT.

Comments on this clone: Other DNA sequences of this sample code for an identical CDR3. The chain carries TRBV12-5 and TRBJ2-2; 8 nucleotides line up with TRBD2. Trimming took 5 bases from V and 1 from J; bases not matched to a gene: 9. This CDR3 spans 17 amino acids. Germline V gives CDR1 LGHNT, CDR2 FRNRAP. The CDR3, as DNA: TGTGCTAGTGGTCCCGGGAGGGGGGGGCAGAACACCGGGGAGCTGTTTTTT. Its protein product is CASGPGRGGQNTGELFF.

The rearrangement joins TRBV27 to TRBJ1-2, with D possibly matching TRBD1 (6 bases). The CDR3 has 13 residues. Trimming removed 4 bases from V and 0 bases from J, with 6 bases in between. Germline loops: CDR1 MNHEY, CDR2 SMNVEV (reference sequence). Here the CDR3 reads CASSYRANYGYTF. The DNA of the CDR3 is TGTGCCAGCAGTTACAGGGCTAACTATGGCTACACCTTC.

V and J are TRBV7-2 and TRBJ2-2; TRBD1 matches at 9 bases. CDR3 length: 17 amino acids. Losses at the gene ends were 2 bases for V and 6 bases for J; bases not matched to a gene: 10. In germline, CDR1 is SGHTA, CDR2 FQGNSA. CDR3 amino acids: CASSLPSGTGRPGELFF. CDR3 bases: TGTGCCAGCAGCTTACCTTCCGGGACAGGGCGTCCCGGGGAGCTGTTTTTT.

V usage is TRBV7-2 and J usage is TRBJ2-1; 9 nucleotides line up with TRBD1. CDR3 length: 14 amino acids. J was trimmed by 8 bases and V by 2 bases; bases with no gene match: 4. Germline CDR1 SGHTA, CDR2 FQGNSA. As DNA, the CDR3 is TGTGCCAGCAGCTTAAGACAGGGGGGGGATGAGCAGTTCTTC. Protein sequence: CASSLRQGGDEQFF.

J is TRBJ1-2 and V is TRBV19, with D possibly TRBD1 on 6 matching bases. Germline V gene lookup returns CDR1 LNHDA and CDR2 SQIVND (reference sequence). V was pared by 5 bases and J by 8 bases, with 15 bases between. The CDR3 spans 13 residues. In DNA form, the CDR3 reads TGTGCCAGTAGTCCCAGGGGTTTAGTGGGCTACACCTTC. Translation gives CASSPRGLVGYTF.

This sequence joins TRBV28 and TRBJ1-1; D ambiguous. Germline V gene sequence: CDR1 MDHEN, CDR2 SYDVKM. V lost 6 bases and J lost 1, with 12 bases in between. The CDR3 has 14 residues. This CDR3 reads CASSKPERNTEAFF. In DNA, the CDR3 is TGTGCCAGCAGCAAGCCCGAGCGGAACACTGAAGCTTTCTTT. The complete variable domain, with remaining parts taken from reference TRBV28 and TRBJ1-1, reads DVKVTQSSRYLVKRTGEKVFLECVQDMDHENMFWYRQDPGLGLRLIYFSYDVKMKEKGDIPEGYSVSREKKERFSLILESASTNQTSMYLCASSKPERNTEAFFGQGTRLTVV.

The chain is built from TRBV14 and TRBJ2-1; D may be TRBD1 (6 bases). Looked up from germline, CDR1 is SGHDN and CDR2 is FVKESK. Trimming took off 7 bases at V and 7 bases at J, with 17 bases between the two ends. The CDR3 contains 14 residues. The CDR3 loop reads CASKQTGRLNEQFF. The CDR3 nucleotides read TGTGCCAGCAAGCAGACAGGAAGGTTGAATGAGCAGTTCTTC.

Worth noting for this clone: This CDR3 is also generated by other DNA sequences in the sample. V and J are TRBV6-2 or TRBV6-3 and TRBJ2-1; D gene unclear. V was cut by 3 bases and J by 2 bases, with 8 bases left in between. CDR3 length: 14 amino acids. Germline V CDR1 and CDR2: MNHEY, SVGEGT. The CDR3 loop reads CASSYSSPYNEQFF. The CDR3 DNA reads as TGTGCCAGCAGTTATTCTTCCCCCTACAATGAGCAGTTCTTC.